The clone carrying this TCR beta chain was seen just once. With V trimmed by 3 bases and J by 2 bases, 1 base remained unmatched. Germline lookup yields CDR1 SGHNT and CDR2 YENEEA. The CDR3 length is 13 residues. Participants spanned ages about 18 to 95 years and resided in 20 to 30 US areas. Cohort 3 donors counted as recovered after two negative PCRs, clearance, or resolved symptoms. The sample originates from a study of blood T cell repertoires in COVID-19. About the study: The United States, Italy and Spain provided the acute and convalescent COVID-19 samples.

Methods used by the authors: Reference gene primer amplification yielded estimated nucleated cell counts. Data came from immunoSEQ multiplex PCR; TCRdb stores just in-frame clones and leaves some out. That table gives V, J and clone size, and the DNA gave D and trimming. The sample gives approximately 490,000 clones, around 90% of which show up once; 0.7% is in the top ten. The chain joins TRBV11-3 to TRBJ2-7, with 7 bases identical to TRBD1. The specimen sequenced was PBMCs or T cells enriched from blood (not recorded which). This receptor was identified in a woman under 30 who had recovered from COVID-19. Here the CDR3 DNA reads TGTGCCAGCAGCTTGGGGACAGCCTACGAGCAGTACTTC. As protein: CASSLGTAYEQYF.